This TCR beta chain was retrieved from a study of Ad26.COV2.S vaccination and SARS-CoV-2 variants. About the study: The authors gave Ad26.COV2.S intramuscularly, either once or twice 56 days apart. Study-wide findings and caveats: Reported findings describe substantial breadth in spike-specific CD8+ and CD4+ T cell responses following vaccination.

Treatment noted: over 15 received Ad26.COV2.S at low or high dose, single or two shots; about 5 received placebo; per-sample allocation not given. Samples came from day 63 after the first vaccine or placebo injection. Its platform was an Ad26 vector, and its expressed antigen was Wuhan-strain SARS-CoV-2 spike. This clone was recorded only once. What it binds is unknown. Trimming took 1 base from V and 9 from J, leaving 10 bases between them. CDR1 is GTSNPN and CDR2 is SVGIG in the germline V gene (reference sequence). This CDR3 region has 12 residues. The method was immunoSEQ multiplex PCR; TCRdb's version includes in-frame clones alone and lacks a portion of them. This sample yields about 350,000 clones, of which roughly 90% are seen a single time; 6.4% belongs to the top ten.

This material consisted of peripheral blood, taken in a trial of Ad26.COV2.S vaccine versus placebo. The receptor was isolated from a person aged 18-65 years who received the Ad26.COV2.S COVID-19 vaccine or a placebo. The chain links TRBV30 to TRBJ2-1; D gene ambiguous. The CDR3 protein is CAWSARYLEQFF. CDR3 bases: TGTGCCTGGAGTGCAAGATACCTTGAGCAGTTCTTC.